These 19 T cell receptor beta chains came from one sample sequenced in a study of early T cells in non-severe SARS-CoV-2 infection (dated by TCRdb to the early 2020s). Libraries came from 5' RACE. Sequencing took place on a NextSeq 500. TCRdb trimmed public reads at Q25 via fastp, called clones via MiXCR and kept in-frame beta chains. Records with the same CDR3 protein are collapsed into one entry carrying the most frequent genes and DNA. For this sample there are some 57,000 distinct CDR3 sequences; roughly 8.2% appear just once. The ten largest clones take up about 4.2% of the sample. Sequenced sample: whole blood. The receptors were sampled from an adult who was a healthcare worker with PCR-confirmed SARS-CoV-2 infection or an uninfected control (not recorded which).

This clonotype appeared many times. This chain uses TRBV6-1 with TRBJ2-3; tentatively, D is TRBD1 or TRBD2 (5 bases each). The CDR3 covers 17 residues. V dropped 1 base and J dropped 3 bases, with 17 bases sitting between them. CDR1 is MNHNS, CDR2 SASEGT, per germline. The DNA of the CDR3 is TGTGCCAGCAGTGAAGTTTCGTGGGGGAGTGCGACAGATACGCAGTATTTT. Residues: CASSEVSWGSATDTQYF.

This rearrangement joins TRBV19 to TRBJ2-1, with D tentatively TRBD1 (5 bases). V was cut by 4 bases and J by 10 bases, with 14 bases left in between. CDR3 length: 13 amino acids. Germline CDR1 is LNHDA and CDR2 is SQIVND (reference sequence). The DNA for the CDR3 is TGTGCCAGTAGTACCCAAACAGGAGTCGAGCAGTTCTTC. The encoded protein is CASSTQTGVEQFF.

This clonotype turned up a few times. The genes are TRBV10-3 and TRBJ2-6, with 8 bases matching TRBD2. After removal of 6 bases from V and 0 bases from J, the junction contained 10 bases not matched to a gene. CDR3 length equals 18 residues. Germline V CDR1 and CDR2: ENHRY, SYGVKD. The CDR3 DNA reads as TGTGCCATCAGGGGTCTTGGCGGGGGGAACTCTGGGGCCAACGTCCTGACTTTC. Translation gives CAIRGLGGGNSGANVLTF.

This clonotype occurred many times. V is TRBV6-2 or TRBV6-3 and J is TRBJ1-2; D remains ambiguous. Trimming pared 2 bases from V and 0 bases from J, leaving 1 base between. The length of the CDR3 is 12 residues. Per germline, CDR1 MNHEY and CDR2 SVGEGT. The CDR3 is CASSYTNYGYTF. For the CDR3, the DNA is TGTGCCAGCAGTTACACTAACTATGGCTACACCTTC.

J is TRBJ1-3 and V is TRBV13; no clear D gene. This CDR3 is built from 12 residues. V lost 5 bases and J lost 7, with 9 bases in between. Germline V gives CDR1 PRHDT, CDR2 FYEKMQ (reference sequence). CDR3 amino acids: CASSLPWNTIYF. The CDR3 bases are TGTGCCAGCAGCCTCCCTTGGAACACCATATATTTT.

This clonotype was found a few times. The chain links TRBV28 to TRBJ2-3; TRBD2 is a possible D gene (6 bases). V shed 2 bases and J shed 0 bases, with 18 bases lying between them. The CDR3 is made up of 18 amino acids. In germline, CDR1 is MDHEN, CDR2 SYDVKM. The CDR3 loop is CASSLRSHSGPSTDTQYF. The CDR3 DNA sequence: TGTGCCAGCAGTTTAAGGTCACATAGCGGCCCGAGCACAGATACGCAGTATTTT. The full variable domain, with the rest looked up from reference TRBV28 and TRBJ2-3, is DVKVTQSSRYLVKRTGEKVFLECVQDMDHENMFWYRQDPGLGLRLIYFSYDVKMKEKGDIPEGYSVSREKKERFSLILESASTNQTSMYLCASSLRSHSGPSTDTQYFGPGTRLTVL.

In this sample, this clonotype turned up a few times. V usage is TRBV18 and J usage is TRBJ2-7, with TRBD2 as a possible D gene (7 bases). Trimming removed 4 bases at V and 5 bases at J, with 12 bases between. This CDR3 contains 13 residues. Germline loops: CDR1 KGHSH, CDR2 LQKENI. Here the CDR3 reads CASSLGGPNEQYF. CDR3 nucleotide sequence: TGTGCCAGCTCACTCGGGGGGCCGAACGAGCAGTACTTC. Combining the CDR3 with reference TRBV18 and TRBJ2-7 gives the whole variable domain NAGVMQNPRHLVRRRGQEARLRCSPMKGHSHVYWYRQLPEEGLKFMVYLQKENIIDESGMPKERFSAEFPKEGPSILRIQQVVRGDSAAYFCASSLGGPNEQYFGPGTRLTVT.

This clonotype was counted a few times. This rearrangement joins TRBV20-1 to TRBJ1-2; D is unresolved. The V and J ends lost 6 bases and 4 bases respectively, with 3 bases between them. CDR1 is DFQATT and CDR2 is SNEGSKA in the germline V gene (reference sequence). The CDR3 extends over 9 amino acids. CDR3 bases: TGCAGTGCCACCTATGGCTACACCTTC. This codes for CSATYGYTF.

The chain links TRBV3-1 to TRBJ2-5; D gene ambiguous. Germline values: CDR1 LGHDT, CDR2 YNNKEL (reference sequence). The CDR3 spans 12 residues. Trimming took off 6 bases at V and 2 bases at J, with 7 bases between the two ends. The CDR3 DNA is TGTGCCAGCAGGGACGTGCAAGAGACCCAGTACTTC. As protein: CASRDVQETQYF.

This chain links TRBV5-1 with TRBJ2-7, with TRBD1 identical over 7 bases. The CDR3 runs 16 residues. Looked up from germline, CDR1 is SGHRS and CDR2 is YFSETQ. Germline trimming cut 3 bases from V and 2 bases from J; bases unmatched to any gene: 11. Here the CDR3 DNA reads TGCGCCAGCAGCTGGGGGCCGGGACAGACTACCTACGAGCAGTACTTC. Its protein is CASSWGPGQTTYEQYF.

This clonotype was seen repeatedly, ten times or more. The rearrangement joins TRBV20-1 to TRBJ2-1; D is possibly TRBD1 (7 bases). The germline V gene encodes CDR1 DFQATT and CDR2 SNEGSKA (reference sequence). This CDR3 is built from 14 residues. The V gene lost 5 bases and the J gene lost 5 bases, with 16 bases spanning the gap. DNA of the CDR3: TGCAGTGCTCAAAGGGACAGACTAGACAATGAGCAGTTCTTC. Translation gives CSAQRDRLDNEQFF.

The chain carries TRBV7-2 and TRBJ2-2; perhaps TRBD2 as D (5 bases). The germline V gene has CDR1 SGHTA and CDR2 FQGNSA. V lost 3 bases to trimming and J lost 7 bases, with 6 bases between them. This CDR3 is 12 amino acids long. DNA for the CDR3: TGTGCCAGCAGCTTCGGGATCGGGGAGCTGTTTTTT. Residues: CASSFGIGELFF.

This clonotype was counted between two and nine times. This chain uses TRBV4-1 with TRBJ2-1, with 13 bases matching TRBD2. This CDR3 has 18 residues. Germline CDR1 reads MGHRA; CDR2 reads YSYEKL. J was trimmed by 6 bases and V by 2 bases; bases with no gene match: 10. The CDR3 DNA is TGCGCCAGCAGCCAACTTGATATGGGACTAGCGGGAAGCAATGAGCAGTTCTTC. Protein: CASSQLDMGLAGSNEQFF.

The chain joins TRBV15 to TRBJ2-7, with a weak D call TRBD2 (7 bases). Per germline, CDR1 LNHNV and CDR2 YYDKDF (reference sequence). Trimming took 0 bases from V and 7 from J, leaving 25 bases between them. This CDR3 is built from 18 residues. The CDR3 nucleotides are TGTGCCACCAGCAGAGATCGGAGGAGGACAGCTAGCGGACTAGAGCAGTACTTC. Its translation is CATSRDRRRTASGLEQYF.

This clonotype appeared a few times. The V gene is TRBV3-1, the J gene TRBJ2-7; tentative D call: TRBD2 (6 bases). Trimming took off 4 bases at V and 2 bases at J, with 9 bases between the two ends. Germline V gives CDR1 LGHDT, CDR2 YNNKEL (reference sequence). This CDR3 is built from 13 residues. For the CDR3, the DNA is TGTGCCAGCAGCCTTCGGACTACCTACGAGCAGTACTTC. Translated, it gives CASSLRTTYEQYF.

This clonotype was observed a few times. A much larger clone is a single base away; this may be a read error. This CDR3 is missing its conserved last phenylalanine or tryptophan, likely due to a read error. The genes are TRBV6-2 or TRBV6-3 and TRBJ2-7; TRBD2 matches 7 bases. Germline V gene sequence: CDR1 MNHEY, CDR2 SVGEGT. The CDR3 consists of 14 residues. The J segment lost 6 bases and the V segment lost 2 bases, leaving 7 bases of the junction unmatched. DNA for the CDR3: TGTGCCAGCAGTTACCCGAGACTAGCTTCCGAGCAGTACTCC. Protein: CASSYPRLASEQYS.

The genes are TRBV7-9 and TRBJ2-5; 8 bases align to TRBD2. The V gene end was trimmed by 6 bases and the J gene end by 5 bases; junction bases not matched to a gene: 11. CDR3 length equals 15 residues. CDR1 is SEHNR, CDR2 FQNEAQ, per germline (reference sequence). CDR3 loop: CASSPLSGSHETQYF. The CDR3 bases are TGTGCCAGCAGTCCCTTGAGCGGGAGCCACGAGACCCAGTACTTC.

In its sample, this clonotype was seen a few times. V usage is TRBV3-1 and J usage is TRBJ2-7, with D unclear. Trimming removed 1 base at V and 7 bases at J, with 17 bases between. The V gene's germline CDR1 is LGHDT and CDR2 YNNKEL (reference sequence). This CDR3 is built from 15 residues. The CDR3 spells CASSQVLALISEQYF. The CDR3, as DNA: TGTGCCAGCAGCCAAGTGTTGGCTTTGATATCGGAGCAGTACTTC.

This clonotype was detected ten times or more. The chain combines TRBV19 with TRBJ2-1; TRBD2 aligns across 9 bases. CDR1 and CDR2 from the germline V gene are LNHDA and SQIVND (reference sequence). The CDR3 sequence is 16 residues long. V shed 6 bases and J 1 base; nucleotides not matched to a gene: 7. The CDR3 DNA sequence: TGTGCCAGTAGCTTTAGCGGGAGAGGGTCCTACAATGAGCAGTTCTTC. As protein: CASSFSGRGSYNEQFF.